One and the same sample provided the 32 T cell receptor beta chains below, sequenced in a study of vaccination effects on CD4 cells after COVID-19. Culture lasted about ten days before CD4+ T cell isolation. Vaccine administered to participants consisted of two doses of either BNT162b2 or mRNA-1273. These receptors lack a known antigen. TCRdb's copy holds only in-frame clones and misses some; the assay was immunoSEQ multiplex PCR. The sample contains 50,000 to 60,000 clones, 78% of which appear only once. Sequenced here: CD4+ T cells from PBMCs cultured without peptide, sampled after COVID-19 vaccination. These receptors were obtained from a human donor who received a COVID-19 vaccine.

V usage is TRBV7-2 and J usage is TRBJ1-3, with a possible D match to TRBD1 (6 bases). Germline CDR1 SGHTA, CDR2 FQGNSA. The CDR3 has 15 amino acids. With 2 bases removed from V and 2 bases from J, the gap between germline ends came to 10 bases. CDR3 loop: CASSLSWGPGNTIYF. The CDR3 DNA reads as TGTGCCAGCAGCTTAAGCTGGGGGCCTGGAAACACCATATATTTT.

V gene TRBV20-1 combines with J gene TRBJ1-1, with unresolved D. The germline V gene has CDR1 DFQATT and CDR2 SNEGSKA (reference sequence). V was cut by 2 bases and J by 6 bases, with 7 bases left in between. The CDR3 is made up of 11 amino acids. The CDR3 is CSARREPEAFF. DNA for the CDR3: TGCAGTGCTAGACGGGAACCTGAAGCTTTCTTT.

This sequence joins TRBV15 and TRBJ1-3; a possible D gene is TRBD1 (6 bases). Trimming shortened V by 1 base and J by 4 bases, and 17 bases separated the two germline ends. From germline, CDR1 is LNHNV and CDR2 YYDKDF (reference sequence). CDR3 size: 17 residues. CDR3 sequence (DNA): TGTGCCACCAGCAGAGGGTACCGGGACAATTCGGGAAACACCATATATTTT. Protein sequence: CATSRGYRDNSGNTIYF.

V and J are TRBV25-1 and TRBJ1-4; 7 bases are shared with TRBD1. Germline V gene lookup returns CDR1 MGHDK and CDR2 SYGVNS. The CDR3 is 14 amino acids. After removal of 7 bases from V and 14 bases from J, the junction contained 16 bases not matched to a gene. CDR3 loop: CASTPRGTVGSLFF. CDR3 nucleotides: TGTGCCAGCACTCCAAGAGGGACAGTTGGGTCCCTGTTTTTT.

This clone was observed a few times. The genes are TRBV6-5 and TRBJ2-2, with D possibly matching TRBD2 (5 bases). CDR1 MNHEY and CDR2 SVGAGI come from the germline V gene. Trimming removed 9 bases from V and 1 base from J, with 12 bases in between. The CDR3 runs 14 residues. The DNA for the CDR3 is TGTGCCAGTACGGGGTTACGGAACACCGGGGAGCTGTTTTTT. Protein product: CASTGLRNTGELFF.

The chain recombines TRBV5-8 with TRBJ2-3, with D perhaps matching TRBD1 or TRBD2 (5 bases each). In germline, CDR1 is SGHTS, CDR2 YDEGEE. This CDR3 has 13 residues. Trimming cost V 5 bases and J 5 bases, with 12 bases left between them. In DNA form, the CDR3 reads TGTGCCAGCAGTGGGGGTATAGGAGATACGCAGTATTTT. Protein sequence: CASSGGIGDTQYF.

This clone appeared a single time. The chain combines TRBV11-2 with TRBJ2-2; 8 bases agree with TRBD1. V lost 1 base to trimming and J lost 6 bases; unmatched junction nucleotides: 4. Germline V CDR1 and CDR2: SGHAT, FQNNGV. CDR3 length: 15 residues. The CDR3 here is CASSLGQGRSGELFF. The CDR3 DNA sequence: TGTGCCAGCAGCTTAGGACAGGGGAGGTCCGGGGAGCTGTTTTTT.

This sequence joins TRBV4-1 and TRBJ2-3; D gene ambiguous. Trimming left V 0 bases short and J 2 bases short, with 6 bases between. Germline-derived CDR1 and CDR2 are MGHRA and YSYEKL. The CDR3 is made up of 14 amino acids. The CDR3 region has the DNA TGCGCCAGCAGCCAAGACCCCCTCACAGATACGCAGTATTTT. Translated: CASSQDPLTDTQYF.

This chain connects TRBV30 to TRBJ1-1; maybe TRBD1 (6 bases). This CDR3 has 17 residues. Germline V gives CDR1 GTSNPN, CDR2 SVGIG (reference sequence). V lost 0 bases, J lost 2 bases, and 19 bases lay in between. The CDR3, as DNA: TGTGCCTGGAGTGTAGACCGGACAGTCTCGTTCAACACTGAAGCTTTCTTT. As protein: CAWSVDRTVSFNTEAFF.

J is TRBJ2-6 and V is TRBV7-8; D gene uncertain. CDR3 length: 17 residues. Germline assignment: CDR1 SGHVS and CDR2 FQNEAQ. V was clipped by 3 bases and J by 7 bases, with 19 bases between them. CDR3 nucleotides: TGTGCCAGCAGCTTCGCGGTGGGGTTCTTAAAAGCCAACGTCCTGACTTTC. It is translated as CASSFAVGFLKANVLTF.

This clone turned up a few times. The CDR3 sequence is CASSEGVAANTGELFF. CDR3 DNA sequence: TGTGCCAGCAGTGAAGGGGTAGCGGCAAACACCGGGGAGCTGTTTTTT. The rearrangement joins TRBV6-1 to TRBJ2-2; TRBD2 is a possible D gene (6 bases). The CDR3 contains 16 residues. Per the germline V gene, CDR1 is MNHNS and CDR2 is SASEGT. V was trimmed by 1 base and J by 2 bases, leaving 11 bases between them.

The chain is built from TRBV5-6 and TRBJ1-5, with D hard to call. Trimming removed 0 bases from V and 0 bases from J, with 4 bases in between. This CDR3 contains 14 residues. From germline, CDR1 is SGHDT and CDR2 YYEEEE. Here the CDR3 DNA reads TGTGCCAGCAGCTTGGGCGCTAGCAATCAGCCCCAGCATTTT. Protein sequence: CASSLGASNQPQHF.

This chain uses TRBV19 with TRBJ1-4; the D is unclear. V gave up 3 bases and J gave up 4 bases, with 12 bases separating them. This CDR3 comprises 15 residues. Germline V CDR1 and CDR2: LNHDA, SQIVND (reference sequence). In DNA, the CDR3 is TGTGCCAGTAGTATCCTCTCCGGGAATAATGAAAAACTGTTTTTT. Encoded protein: CASSILSGNNEKLFF.

This chain connects TRBV4-3 to TRBJ2-2; D is perhaps TRBD1 (5 bases). Trimming stripped 2 bases from V and 1 base from J, with 8 bases between. CDR3 length: 15 residues. CDR1 LGHNA and CDR2 YSLEER come from the germline V gene. In DNA form, the CDR3 reads TGCGCCAGCAGCCAATGGCAGGGGAACACCGGGGAGCTGTTTTTT. Translation: CASSQWQGNTGELFF.

This sequence joins TRBV7-3 and TRBJ2-5; D may correspond to TRBD1 or TRBD2 (5 bases each). The V end was cut by 0 bases, the J end by 2 bases, with 10 bases between. Germline V CDR1 and CDR2: SGHTA, FQGTGA. CDR3 length: 15 residues. CDR3 protein: CASSLTGTDQETQYF. CDR3 DNA: TGTGCCAGCAGCTTAACGGGGACGGATCAAGAGACCCAGTACTTC.

J is TRBJ2-2 and V is TRBV18, with TRBD1 matching 10 bases. Germline V lookup: CDR1 KGHSH, CDR2 LQKENI. The trim removed 4 bases at V and 4 bases at J, leaving 6 bases unmatched. The CDR3 loop spans 16 amino acids. For the CDR3, the DNA is TGTGCCAGCTCACAACGGGACAGGGGCGGCACCGGGGAGCTGTTTTTT. Translation gives CASSQRDRGGTGELFF. Combining the CDR3 with reference TRBV18 and TRBJ2-2 gives the whole variable domain NAGVMQNPRHLVRRRGQEARLRCSPMKGHSHVYWYRQLPEEGLKFMVYLQKENIIDESGMPKERFSAEFPKEGPSILRIQQVVRGDSAAYFCASSQRDRGGTGELFFGEGSRLTVL.

The table lists this clone with a count of one. CDR3 sequence reads: CASKREETQYF. In nucleotides, the CDR3 is TGTGCCAGCAAGAGGGAAGAGACCCAGTACTTC. V is TRBV2 and J is TRBJ2-5; D might be TRBD2 (5 bases). The CDR3 has 11 residues. Trimming cost V 7 bases and J 3 bases, with 6 bases left between them. Germline assignment: CDR1 SNHLY and CDR2 FYNNEI. Supplemented by reference TRBV2 and TRBJ2-5, the full variable domain reads EPEVTQTPSHQVTQMGQEVILRCVPISNHLYFYWYRQILGQKVEFLVSFYNNEISEKSEIFDDQFSVERPDGSNFTLKIRSTKLEDSAMYFCASKREETQYFGPGTRLLVL.

The V call is TRBV20-1, the J call TRBJ2-5; possible D gene TRBD1, 5 bases. Trimming took 4 bases from V and 5 from J, leaving 8 bases between them. The CDR3 is 11 residues long. Germline V gene data show CDR1 as DFQATT and CDR2 as SNEGSKA (reference sequence). Written as DNA, the CDR3 is TGCAGTGCTAATAAGGGGGAGACCCAGTACTTC. It specifies CSANKGETQYF.

The gene calls are TRBV25-1 and TRBJ1-2, with D tentatively TRBD1 (6 bases). The germline CDR1 and CDR2 sequences are MGHDK and SYGVNS. The germline V and J ends were trimmed by 5 bases and 4 bases, with 14 bases remaining between them. This CDR3 comprises 14 residues. CDR3 DNA sequence: TGTGCCAGCAGTCGCACAGGGATTATCTATGGCTACACCTTC. Its protein product is CASSRTGIIYGYTF.

This chain links TRBV2 with TRBJ1-2, with 8 bases fitting TRBD1. The CDR3 is 13 amino acids. In germline, CDR1 is SNHLY, CDR2 FYNNEI. J lost 4 bases, V lost 2 bases, and 0 bases had no gene match. The CDR3 protein is CASSEQGAYGYTF. The CDR3 DNA follows: TGTGCCAGCAGTGAACAGGGGGCCTATGGCTACACCTTC.

This clone appeared a few times. The chain is built from TRBV7-3 and TRBJ1-4, with D possibly matching TRBD1 (5 bases). Germline V CDR1 and CDR2: SGHTA, FQGTGA. V lost 3 bases to trimming and J lost 4 bases, with 6 bases between them. The CDR3 sequence is 13 residues long. CDR3 amino acids: CASSLTVNEKLFF. The CDR3 DNA is TGTGCCAGCAGCTTGACAGTTAATGAAAAACTGTTTTTT.

This chain links TRBV19 with TRBJ1-1; no clear D gene. V dropped 5 bases and J dropped 1 base, with 14 bases sitting between them. Germline-derived CDR1 and CDR2 are LNHDA and SQIVND (reference sequence). The CDR3 length is 15 residues. The DNA for the CDR3 is TGTGCCAGTAGTCCTAGGACTTTAGGGAACACTGAAGCTTTCTTT. The encoded protein is CASSPRTLGNTEAFF. The full variable domain, its missing parts supplied by reference TRBV19 and TRBJ1-1, is DGGITQSPKYLFRKEGQNVTLSCEQNLNHDAMYWYRQDPGQGLRLIYYSQIVNDFQKGDIAEGYSVSREKKESFPLTVTSAQKNPTAFYLCASSPRTLGNTEAFFGQGTRLTVV.

The CDR3 DNA follows: TGTGCCAGCAGCCGCAGACTAGCGGGAGGTTACGAGCAGTACTTC. This sequence encodes CASSRRLAGGYEQYF. The chain carries TRBV7-9 and TRBJ2-7; TRBD2 agrees at 13 bases. Germline CDR1 and CDR2: SEHNR and FQNEAQ (reference sequence). The CDR3 runs to 15 residues. The J segment lost 4 bases and the V segment lost 5 bases, leaving 5 bases of the junction unmatched.

The rearrangement joins TRBV18 to TRBJ1-2; the D gene is possibly TRBD1 (5 bases). CDR1 and CDR2 (germline): KGHSH, LQKENI. V shed 2 bases and J shed 3 bases, with 13 bases lying between them. This CDR3 is 15 amino acids long. In DNA, the CDR3 is TGTGCCAGCTCACCAGCCTGGGACGGCGACTATGGCTACACCTTC. It specifies CASSPAWDGDYGYTF.

This CDR3 reads CASLQGNYGYTF. The DNA for the CDR3 is TGTGCCAGTCTACAGGGGAACTATGGCTACACCTTC. The chain joins TRBV19 to TRBJ1-2; 7 bases agree with TRBD1. The V and J ends lost 8 bases and 2 bases, in that order; junction bases with no gene match: 2. CDR1 LNHDA and CDR2 SQIVND come from the germline V gene (reference sequence). The CDR3 totals 12 residues.

The CDR3 bases are TGTGCCACCAGTGATTTGAGACCGGGAGGATTCAACAATGAGCAGTTCTTC. Translating gives CATSDLRPGGFNNEQFF. The V and J genes are TRBV24-1 and TRBJ2-1; TRBD2 aligns across 7 bases. CDR1 is KGHDR, CDR2 SFDVKD, per germline. J gave up 5 bases and V 0 bases, and 9 bases lay outside the gene matches. The CDR3 runs to 17 residues.

The chain uses TRBV4-1 and TRBJ2-1, with 8 nucleotides matching TRBD2. Germline V CDR1 and CDR2: MGHRA, YSYEKL. J gave up 0 bases and V 3 bases, and 4 bases lay outside the gene matches. The CDR3 runs to 16 residues. CDR3 sequence reads: CASSQLSGGSYNEQFF. CDR3 DNA: TGCGCCAGCAGCCAGCTGAGCGGGGGCTCCTACAATGAGCAGTTCTTC.

The chain recombines TRBV18 with TRBJ2-1; D is tentatively TRBD1 or TRBD2 (5 bases each). The CDR3 totals 17 residues. Trimming removed 6 bases at V and 0 bases at J, with 18 bases between. In germline, CDR1 is KGHSH, CDR2 LQKENI. DNA of the CDR3: TGTGCCAGCTCGCCTACCGGGACGGTAAGCTCCTACAATGAGCAGTTCTTC. As protein: CASSPTGTVSSYNEQFF.

The chain uses TRBV10-3 and TRBJ1-3; D call uncertain. The V end was cut by 7 bases, the J end by 0 bases, with 13 bases between. Germline V CDR1 and CDR2: ENHRY, SYGVKD. This CDR3 contains 15 residues. CDR3 DNA sequence: TGTGCCATCAAGCTGGACGGGCACTCTGGAAACACCATATATTTT. Residues: CAIKLDGHSGNTIYF.

The rearrangement uses TRBV28 and TRBJ2-7, with TRBD1 identical over 11 bases. The length of the CDR3 is 16 residues. V shed 6 bases, J shed 2 bases, and the junction held 9 bases outside the gene matches. CDR1 is MDHEN and CDR2 is SYDVKM in the germline V gene. CDR3 sequence reads: CASRRTGGPSPYEQYF. CDR3 nucleotide sequence: TGTGCCAGCAGACGGACAGGGGGCCCCAGTCCCTACGAGCAGTACTTC.

J is TRBJ1-6 and V is TRBV12-3 or TRBV12-4; D is uncertain. V was clipped by 3 bases and J by 6 bases, with 3 bases between them. This CDR3 comprises 12 residues. As DNA, the CDR3 is TGTGCCAGCAGTTTTGGTAATTCACCCCTCCACTTT. Translated, it gives CASSFGNSPLHF.

As DNA, the CDR3 is TGTGCCAGCAGCGTGGGCCCGGCGGGGACCATATATTTT. Translation: CASSVGPAGTIYF. J is TRBJ1-3 and V is TRBV7-8; D gene uncertain. The CDR3 consists of 13 residues. V shed 5 bases and J shed 10 bases, with 15 bases lying between them. CDR1 is SGHVS, CDR2 FQNEAQ, per germline.